This TCR beta chain was identified during a study of T cells in Graves' hyperthyroidism and ophthalmopathy (dated by TCRdb to 2018 to 2020). Notes on the research overall: Peripheral blood samples were taken at the time of initial diagnosis, prior to any treatment. A discovery cohort of approximately 97 patients, 43 with Graves' ophthalmopathy and approximately 60 with stable Graves' hyperthyroidism, was used to find distinguishing TCR V-J signatures. Prospective prediction of ophthalmopathy was tested in an independent validation cohort consisting of 18 hyperthyroidism patients and some 15 patients who later progressed to ophthalmopathy. The approximately 95 discovery patients were divided at random into training and test sets in a 7:3 ratio. The study also compared thyroid tissue and blood T-cell repertoires from several Graves' hyperthyroidism patients. Following sampling, methimazole starting at 30 mg daily was given to hyperthyroidism patients, and high-dose intravenous methylprednisolone was given to ophthalmopathy patients. TCR Vbeta CDR3 sequencing of 120 to 150 peripheral blood samples (approximately 44 ophthalmopathy, 75 hyperthyroidism and some 17 progressor patients) is reported in the paper.

Moderately to severely active disease, a Clinical Activity Score of at least 3, a NOSPECS grade of at least 4, and a duration under 3 months were present in ophthalmopathy patients. Exclusion was applied to patients with uncontrolled infections, other autoimmune diseases, pregnancy or lactation. Diagnoses were based on clinical symptoms, serum thyroxine and TRAb, thyroid ultrasound and orbital computed tomography. PBMCs were isolated from more than 8 ml of fresh peripheral blood by Ficoll-Paque density gradient centrifugation. Total RNA was extracted using Trizol reagent, and RNA quality was assessed on an Agilent 2100 Bioanalyzer. General conclusions and limits of the study: Most expanded thyroid clonotypes (frequency above 0.001) were also found in blood, which suggests that blood repertoires may mirror thyroid immune responses. In cross-validation, a model built on a 13 V-J signature told ophthalmopathy apart from stable hyperthyroidism with 85% to 90% sensitivity and roughly 83% specificity, and in testing the same model reached 80%/75%. Sample size was not statistically predetermined, and blinding of investigators to group allocation was not performed. During validation, the model predicted progression to ophthalmopathy a median of around six months ahead of onset, with approximately 71% sensitivity and less than 85% specificity.

This clonotype has at least ten counts. The clone's antigen remains unknown. No base-level quality is on record; no much larger clone is a single base apart. CDR1 and CDR2 (SGHNT, YENEEA) derive from the germline V gene. Spanning cysteine to phenylalanine, the CDR3 consists of 14 amino acids. Only the CDR3 part of the read is kept: 42 bases, read in frame from the first base. Trimming removed 5 bases from V and 2 bases from J, leaving 12 bases between the germline ends. Amplification of TCR beta CDR3 regions was carried out from RNA transcripts. The first round of RT-PCR for the TCR CDR3 was performed with the HTBI primer set and the Qiagen OneStep RT-PCR kit. A second multiplex PCR round built the libraries, followed by size selection and purification. Paired-end sequencing of the libraries was performed with 100 bp reads on an Illumina HiSeq2000. The paper's data handling went like this. SOAPnuke was used to process the raw data, with reads discarded if the reads contained adapters or uncalled bases, had a mean Phred below 15, or lacked an exact constant-primer or identifier match. High-quality paired reads were merged with COPE v1.2.5, and unique nucleotide sequences were defined as clonotypes. Clonotypes were aligned to IMGT TRBV, TRBD and TRBJ reference segments using MiTCR v1.1. Analysis was restricted to V-J combinations with a frequency above 0.0001, which covered over 98% of repertoires. The TCS score was defined as F50 (clonal expansion) divided by E x V (chaos), with BLOSUM62-based TCRdist calculated between CDR3 peptides within each V-J. Welch's t-statistics and random forest reduced around 510 V-J features to some 14, which were used in a naive Bayes classifier (R e1071). TCRdb's own reprocessing of the public reads used fastp at Q25 and MiXCR and kept productive beta chains. Entries that share a CDR3 protein sequence are merged under the most common genes and DNA. The V and J calls, along with clone size, are taken from TCRdb and not from the paper's own processing. A total of around 300,000 distinct CDR3 sequences appear in this sample, 22% of them only once. In total, the top ten clones hold around 62% of the sample.

This clonotype originated in a young man with Graves' ophthalmopathy. What was sequenced was blood. The receptor chain draws on TRBV11-3 and TRBJ1-1; the D segment cannot be called with confidence. The CDR3 corresponds to CASSLAGFNTEAFF. The DNA reads as follows: TGTGCCAGCAGCCTAGCAGGTTTTAACACTGAAGCTTTCTTT.